The present T cell receptor beta chain was sequenced within a study of shared clonotypes between healthy human individuals. About the study: Contributing individuals were a couple of females and three males aged 18 to 49.

A word on this clone: Its specificity is not known.

Several immunoSEQ plates received, in even portions, the genomic DNA of each subset. Using immunoSEQ multiplex PCR, the repertoire was profiled, and TCRdb retains in-frame clones only, with some absent. The sample shows fewer than 1 million clones, 90% to 98% of them seen only once. Study-level findings and limits: Clonotypes shared by all four sorted-subset donors had higher generation probabilities than non-shared clonotypes. Estimated clonotype richness was generally higher in naive than memory subsets.

The CDR3 contains 14 residues. Germline V CDR1 and CDR2: MNHEY, SMNVEV (reference sequence). V shed 5 bases and J shed 4 bases, with 15 bases lying between them. In the naive CD8 group, cells lacked CD45RO and were positively selected for CCR7, so terminally differentiated effector memory CD45RA+ cells were left out. The sequence came from a man under 40 in good health. The chain has TRBV27 and TRBJ2-7; the D gene could be TRBD1 or TRBD2 (5 bases each). Sequencing used naive CD8+ T cells sorted from blood. This CDR3 is CASSRTGTNYEQYF. CDR3 bases: TGTGCCAGCAGTCGGACGGGGACGAATTACGAGCAGTACTTC.